This note documents a single T cell receptor (beta chain) sequence. This clonotype was picked up one time. What this receptor recognizes is not known. Qualities for individual bases were not recorded, and no much larger clone is one base off. One read represents weak support. The treatment or condition label for this specimen denotes: allogeneic hematopoietic cell transplantation with graft depleted of TCRalphabeta T cells and CD19 B cells. The transplant recipients were children given TCRalphabeta/CD19-depleted allogeneic hematopoietic cell grafts. Libraries were built with PCR. These reads were obtained on an Illumina HiSeq 2500. TCR library preparation used molecular barcoding, with unique molecular identifiers applied to normalize quantification of the TCRbeta repertoire. Clones were called with MiXCR by TCRdb after fastp trimmed the public reads at Q25, and only in-frame beta chains were retained. Each entry is one CDR3 protein sequence, shown with its most common DNA and genes. The sample includes 200,000 or so distinct CDR3 sequences, with approximately 7% observed a single time. 5.5% of the sample rests with the top ten.

This entry is derived from a study of T-cell reconstitution after alpha-beta-depleted transplantation in children (dated by TCRdb to the mid-2010s). For context, the study as a whole: The study quantitatively tracked T-cell immune reconstitution after TCRalphabeta/CD19-depleted allogeneic hematopoietic cell transplantation in children using TCR repertoire profiling.

The research as a whole found: In some patients, the high TCRbeta diversity seen at day 60 was put down to recipient T cells and intrathymic progenitors that had survived conditioning. Hyperexpanded clone frequencies declined over subsequent months; after one year, T-cell counts and TCRbeta diversity were mostly attributed to newly produced T cells. The apparently early recovery of alphabetaT-cell counts about two months after transplant reportedly depended on only several hundred rapidly expanded clones that came from non-depleted graft cells.

The material sequenced was PBMCs, taken before TCRalphabeta/CD19-depleted stem cell transplant. This clonotype originated in a boy aged 2 to 10 with acute lymphoblastic leukemia, due to receive a stem cell transplant.

The nucleotides are TGTGCCAGCAGCGGGGCTTCGCCTGTTGTGTCCTGTGAAGCTTTCTTT. It encodes CASSGASPVVSCEAFF. Here the chain combines TRBV21-1 and TRBJ1-1; the D segment call TRBD1 is taken from the table without a DNA check. TRBV21-1 is a listed pseudogene. Counted from cysteine to phenylalanine, this CDR3 has 16 amino acids. CDR3 DNA is the only sequence kept; it has 48 bases, read in frame from the first base.